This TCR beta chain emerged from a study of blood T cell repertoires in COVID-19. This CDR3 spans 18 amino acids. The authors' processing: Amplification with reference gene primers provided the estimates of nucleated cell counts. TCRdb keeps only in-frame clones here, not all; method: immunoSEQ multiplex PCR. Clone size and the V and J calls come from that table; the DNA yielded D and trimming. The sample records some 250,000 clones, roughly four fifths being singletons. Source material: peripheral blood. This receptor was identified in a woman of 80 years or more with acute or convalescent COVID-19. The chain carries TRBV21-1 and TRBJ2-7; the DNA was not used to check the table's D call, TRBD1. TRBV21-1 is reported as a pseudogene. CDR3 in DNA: TGTGCCAGCAGCAAAGTTGATAGGTCAACCCCGACAGCAATCGAGCAGTACTTC. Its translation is CASSKVDRSTPTAIEQYF.